Sequencing of this T cell receptor beta chain was carried out in a study of blood T cell repertoires in COVID-19. Concerning this clone itself: The junction differs from germline at one of its ends, possibly a read error.

The V gene's germline CDR1 is MDHEN and CDR2 SYDVKM. The CDR3 runs to 16 residues. Profiling relied on immunoSEQ multiplex PCR, and the TCRdb table lists in-frame clones only, not all of them. Here the sample spans around 200,000 clones, 89% being singletons. The gene calls are TRBV28 and TRBJ2-4; D gene unclear. The sequence derives from a woman in her forties with acute COVID-19. The sample comprised PBMCs or T cells enriched from blood (not recorded which). The CDR3 loop reads CVSSTPVLRAKNIQYF. CDR3 nucleotide sequence: TGTGTCAGCAGCACCCCGGTGCTGCGAGCCAAAAACATTCAGTACTTC.